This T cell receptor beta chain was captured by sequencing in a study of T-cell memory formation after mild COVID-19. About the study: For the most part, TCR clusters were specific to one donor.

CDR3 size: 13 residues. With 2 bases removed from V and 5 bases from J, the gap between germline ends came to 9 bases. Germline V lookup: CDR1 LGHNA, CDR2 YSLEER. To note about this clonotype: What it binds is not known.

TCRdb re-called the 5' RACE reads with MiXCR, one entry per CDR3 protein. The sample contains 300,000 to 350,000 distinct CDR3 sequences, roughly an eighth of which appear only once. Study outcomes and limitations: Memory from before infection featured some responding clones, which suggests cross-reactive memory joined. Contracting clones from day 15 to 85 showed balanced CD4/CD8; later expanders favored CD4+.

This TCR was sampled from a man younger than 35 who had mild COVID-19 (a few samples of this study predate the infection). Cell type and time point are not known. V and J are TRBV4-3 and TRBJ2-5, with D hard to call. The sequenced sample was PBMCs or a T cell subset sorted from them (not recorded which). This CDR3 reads CASSQSRAETQYF. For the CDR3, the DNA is TGCGCCAGCAGCCAATCGAGAGCCGAGACCCAGTACTTC.